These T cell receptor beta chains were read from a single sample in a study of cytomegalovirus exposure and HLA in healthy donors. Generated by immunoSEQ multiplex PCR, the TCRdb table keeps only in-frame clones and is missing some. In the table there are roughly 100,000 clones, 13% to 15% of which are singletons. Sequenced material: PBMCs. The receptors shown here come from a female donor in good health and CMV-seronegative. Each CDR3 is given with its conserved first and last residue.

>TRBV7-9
CASSITGGSGETQYF
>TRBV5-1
CASSRGGTETVTEAFF
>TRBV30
CAWRQGGTEAFF
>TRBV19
CASSIWAGGFTEAFF
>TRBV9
CASSITTYNEQFF
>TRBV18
CASSPGGTLGLLEQYF
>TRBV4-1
CASSQDWLGQGTDTQYF
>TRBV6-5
CASSSPTEAFF
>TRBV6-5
CASSYPVGGNTEAFF
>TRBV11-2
CASRILAGVGDTQYF
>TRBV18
CASSPPTSGAYEQYF
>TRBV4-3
CASSQTSGGVYEQYF
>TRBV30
CASRGPGGYTF
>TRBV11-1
CASSVGTSGRAGFLDTQYF
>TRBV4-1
CASSQGGSEQFF
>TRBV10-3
CATLAQGANYGYTF
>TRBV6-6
CASGAGGPGEQFF
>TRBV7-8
CASSLGLRQGEAFF
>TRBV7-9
CASSLEQGTIAKLFF
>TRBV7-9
CASSFRQGKNIQYF
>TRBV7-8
CASSLARGRTSSNYEQYF
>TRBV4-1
CASSQEAGHTDTQYF
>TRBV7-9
CASSLEGTANTEAFF
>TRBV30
CAWSRGISGNTIYF
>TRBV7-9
CASSLAPQGAPGYTF
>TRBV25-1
CASRSVYEQYF